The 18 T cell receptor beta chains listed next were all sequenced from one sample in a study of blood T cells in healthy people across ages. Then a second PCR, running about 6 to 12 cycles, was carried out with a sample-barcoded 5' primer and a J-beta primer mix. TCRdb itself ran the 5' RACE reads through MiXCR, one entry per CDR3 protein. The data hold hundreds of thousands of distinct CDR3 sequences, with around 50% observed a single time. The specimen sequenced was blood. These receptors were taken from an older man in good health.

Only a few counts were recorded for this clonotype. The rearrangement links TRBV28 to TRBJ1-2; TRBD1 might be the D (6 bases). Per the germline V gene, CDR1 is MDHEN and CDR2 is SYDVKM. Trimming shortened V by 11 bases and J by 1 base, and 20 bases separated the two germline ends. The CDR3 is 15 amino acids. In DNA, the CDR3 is TGTGCCGGCAAGCAGGGTGGAGGGGGTAACTATGGCTACACCTTC. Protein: CAGKQGGGGNYGYTF.

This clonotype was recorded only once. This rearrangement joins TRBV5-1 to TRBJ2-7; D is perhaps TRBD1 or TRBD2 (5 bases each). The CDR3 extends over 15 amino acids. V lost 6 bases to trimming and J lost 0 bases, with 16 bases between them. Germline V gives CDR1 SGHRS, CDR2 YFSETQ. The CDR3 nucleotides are TGCGCCAGCAACCCAAGGGACCCAGCCTCCTACGAGCAGTACTTC. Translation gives CASNPRDPASYEQYF.

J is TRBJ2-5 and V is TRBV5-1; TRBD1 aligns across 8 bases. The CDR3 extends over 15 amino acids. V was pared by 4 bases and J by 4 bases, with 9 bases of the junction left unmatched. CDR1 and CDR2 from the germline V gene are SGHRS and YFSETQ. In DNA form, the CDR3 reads TGCGCCAGCAGCAAACCTGGACAGGGAGGAGAGACCCAGTACTTC. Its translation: CASSKPGQGGETQYF.

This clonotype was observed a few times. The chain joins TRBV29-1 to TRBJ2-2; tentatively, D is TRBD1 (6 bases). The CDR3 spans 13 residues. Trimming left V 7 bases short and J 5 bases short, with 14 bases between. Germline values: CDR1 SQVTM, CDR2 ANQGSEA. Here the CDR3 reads CSATGTPTGELFF. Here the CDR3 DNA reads TGCAGCGCCACCGGGACACCTACCGGGGAGCTGTTTTTT.

This CDR3 is CSAPGNTEQFF. The CDR3 DNA reads as TGCAGTGCCCCGGGGAATACTGAGCAGTTCTTC. This chain uses TRBV20-1 with TRBJ2-1; D may be TRBD2 (5 bases). CDR1 and CDR2 (germline): DFQATT, SNEGSKA (reference sequence). V was shortened by 6 bases and J by 9 bases, with 12 bases between the two germline ends. The CDR3 is 11 amino acids.

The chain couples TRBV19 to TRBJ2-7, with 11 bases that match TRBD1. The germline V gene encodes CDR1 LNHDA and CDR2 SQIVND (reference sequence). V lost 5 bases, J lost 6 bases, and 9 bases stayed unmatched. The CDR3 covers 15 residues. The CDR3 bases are TGTGCCAGTAGTTCGTCCGGGACAGGGGGTGCCGAGCAGTACTTC. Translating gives CASSSSGTGGAEQYF.

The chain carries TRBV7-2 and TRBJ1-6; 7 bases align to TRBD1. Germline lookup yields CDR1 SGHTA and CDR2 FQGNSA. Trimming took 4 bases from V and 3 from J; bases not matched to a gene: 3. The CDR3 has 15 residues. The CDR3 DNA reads TGTGCCAGCAGCTCAGGGGGAAGCTATAATTCACCCCTCCACTTT. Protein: CASSSGGSYNSPLHF.

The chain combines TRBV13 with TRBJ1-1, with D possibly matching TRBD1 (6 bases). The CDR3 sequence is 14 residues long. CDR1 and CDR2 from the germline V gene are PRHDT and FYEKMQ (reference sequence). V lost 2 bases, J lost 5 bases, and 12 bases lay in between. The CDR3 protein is CASSLWGQGTEAFF. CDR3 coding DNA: TGTGCCAGCAGCTTATGGGGGCAGGGAACTGAAGCTTTCTTT.

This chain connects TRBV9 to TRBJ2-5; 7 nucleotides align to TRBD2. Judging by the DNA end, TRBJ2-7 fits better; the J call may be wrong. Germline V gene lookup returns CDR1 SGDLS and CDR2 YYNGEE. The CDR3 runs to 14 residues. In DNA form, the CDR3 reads TGTGCCAGCAGCGCCCTCATGGGGGGGGGCGAGCAGTACTTC. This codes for CASSALMGGGEQYF.

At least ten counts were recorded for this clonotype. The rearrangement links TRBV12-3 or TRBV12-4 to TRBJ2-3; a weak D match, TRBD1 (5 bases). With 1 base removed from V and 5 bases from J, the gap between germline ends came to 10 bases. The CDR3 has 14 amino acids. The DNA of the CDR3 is TGTGCCAGCAGTTTAGGCCAGGGAAGAGATACGCAGTATTTT. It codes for CASSLGQGRDTQYF.

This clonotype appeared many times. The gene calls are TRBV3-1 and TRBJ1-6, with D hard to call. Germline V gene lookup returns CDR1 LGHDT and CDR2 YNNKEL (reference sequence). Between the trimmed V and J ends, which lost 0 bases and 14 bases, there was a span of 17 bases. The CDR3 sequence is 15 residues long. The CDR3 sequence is CASSQDSGARSTLHF. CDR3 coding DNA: TGTGCCAGCAGCCAAGATTCCGGAGCGCGTAGCACCCTCCACTTT.

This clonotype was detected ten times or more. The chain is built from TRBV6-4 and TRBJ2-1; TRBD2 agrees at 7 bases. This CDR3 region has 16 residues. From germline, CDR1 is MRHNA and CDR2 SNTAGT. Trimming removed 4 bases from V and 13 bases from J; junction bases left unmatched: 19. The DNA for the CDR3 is TGTGCCAGCAGTGTTCGGGCTAGCGGAGAATCAATGAGCCAGTTCTTC. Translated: CASSVRASGESMSQFF.

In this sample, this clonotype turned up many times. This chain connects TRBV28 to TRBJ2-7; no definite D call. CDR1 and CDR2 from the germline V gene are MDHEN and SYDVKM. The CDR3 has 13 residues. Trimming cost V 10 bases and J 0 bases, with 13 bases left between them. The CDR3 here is CATLAAVSYEQYF. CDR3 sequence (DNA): TGTGCCACCCTCGCCGCGGTCTCCTACGAGCAGTACTTC.

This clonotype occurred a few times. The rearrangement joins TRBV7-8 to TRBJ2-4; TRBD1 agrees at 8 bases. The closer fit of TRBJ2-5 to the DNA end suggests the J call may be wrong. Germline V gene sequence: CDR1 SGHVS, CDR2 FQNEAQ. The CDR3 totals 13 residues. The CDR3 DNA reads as TGTGCCAGCTCGGACAGGGTGATAGAGACCCAGTACTTC. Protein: CASSDRVIETQYF.

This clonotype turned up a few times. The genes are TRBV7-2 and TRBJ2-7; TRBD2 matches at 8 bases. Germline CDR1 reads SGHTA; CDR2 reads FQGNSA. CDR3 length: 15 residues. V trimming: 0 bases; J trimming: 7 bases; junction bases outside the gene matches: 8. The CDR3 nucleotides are TGTGCCAGCAGCTTAGCCGGGAGGGCCATAAATGAGCAGTACTTC. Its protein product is CASSLAGRAINEQYF.

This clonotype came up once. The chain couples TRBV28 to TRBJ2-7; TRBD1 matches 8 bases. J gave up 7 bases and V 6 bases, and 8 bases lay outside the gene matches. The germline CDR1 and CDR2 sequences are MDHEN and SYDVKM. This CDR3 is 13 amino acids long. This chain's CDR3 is CASRSDRDNEQYF. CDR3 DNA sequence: TGTGCCAGCAGGTCGGACAGGGACAATGAGCAGTACTTC.

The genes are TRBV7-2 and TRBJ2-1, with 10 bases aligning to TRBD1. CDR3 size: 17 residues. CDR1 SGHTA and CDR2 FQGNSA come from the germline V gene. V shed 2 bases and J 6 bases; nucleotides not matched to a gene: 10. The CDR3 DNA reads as TGTGCCAGCAGCTTAAGAGTTCGGACAGGGGGTTTCAATGAGCAGTTCTTC. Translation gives CASSLRVRTGGFNEQFF.

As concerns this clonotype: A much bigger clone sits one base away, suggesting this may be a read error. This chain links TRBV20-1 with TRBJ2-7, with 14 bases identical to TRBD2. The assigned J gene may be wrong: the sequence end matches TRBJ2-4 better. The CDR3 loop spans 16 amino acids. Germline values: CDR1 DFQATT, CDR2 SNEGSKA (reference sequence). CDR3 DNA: TGCAGTGCTAGGGGGACTAGCGGGAGCACCAAAACCATTCAGTACTTC. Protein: CSARGTSGSTKTIQYF.